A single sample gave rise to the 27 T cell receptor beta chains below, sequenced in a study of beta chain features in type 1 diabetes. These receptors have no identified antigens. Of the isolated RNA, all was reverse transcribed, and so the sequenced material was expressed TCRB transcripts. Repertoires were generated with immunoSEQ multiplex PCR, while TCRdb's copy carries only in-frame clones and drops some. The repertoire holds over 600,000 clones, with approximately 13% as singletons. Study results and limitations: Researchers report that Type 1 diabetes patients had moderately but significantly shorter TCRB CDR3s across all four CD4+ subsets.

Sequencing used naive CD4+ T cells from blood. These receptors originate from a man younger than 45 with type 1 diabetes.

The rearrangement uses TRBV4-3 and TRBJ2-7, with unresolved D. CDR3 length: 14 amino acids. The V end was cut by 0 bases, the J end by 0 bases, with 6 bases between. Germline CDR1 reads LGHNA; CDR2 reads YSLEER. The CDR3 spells CASSQDYASYEQYF. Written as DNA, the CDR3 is TGCGCCAGCAGCCAAGATTACGCCTCCTACGAGCAGTACTTC.

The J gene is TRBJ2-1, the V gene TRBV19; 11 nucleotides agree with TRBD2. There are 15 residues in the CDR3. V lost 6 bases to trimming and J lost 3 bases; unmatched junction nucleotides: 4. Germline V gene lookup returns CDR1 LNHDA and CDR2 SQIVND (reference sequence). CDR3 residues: CASSAGTSGYNEQFF. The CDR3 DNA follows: TGTGCCAGTAGCGCCGGGACTAGCGGCTACAATGAGCAGTTCTTC.

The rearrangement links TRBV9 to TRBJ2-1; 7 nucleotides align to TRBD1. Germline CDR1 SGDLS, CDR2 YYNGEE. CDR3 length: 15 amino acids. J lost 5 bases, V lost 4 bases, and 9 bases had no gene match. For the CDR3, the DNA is TGTGCCAGCAGCTCCCGACAGGGAACCGACAATGAGCAGTTCTTC. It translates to CASSSRQGTDNEQFF.

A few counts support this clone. The CDR3 nucleotides read TGTGCCAGCAGGGATTCGAACACCGGGGAGCTGTTTTTT. The encoded protein is CASRDSNTGELFF. The genes are TRBV7-2 and TRBJ2-2; D gene unclear. This CDR3 is built from 13 residues. Trimming removed 6 bases at V and 0 bases at J, with 5 bases between. Germline loops: CDR1 SGHTA, CDR2 FQGNSA.

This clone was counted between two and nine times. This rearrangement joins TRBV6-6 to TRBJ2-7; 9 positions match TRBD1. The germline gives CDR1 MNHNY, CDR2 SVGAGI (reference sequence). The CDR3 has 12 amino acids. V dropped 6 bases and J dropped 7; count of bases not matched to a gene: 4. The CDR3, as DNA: TGTGCCAGCAGGCCTGACAGGGGGGAGCAGTACTTC. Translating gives CASRPDRGEQYF.

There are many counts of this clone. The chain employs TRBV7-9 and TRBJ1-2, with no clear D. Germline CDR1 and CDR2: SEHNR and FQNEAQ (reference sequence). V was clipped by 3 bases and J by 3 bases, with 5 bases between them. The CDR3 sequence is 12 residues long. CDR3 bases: TGTGCCAGCAGCTTCGAGGACTATGGCTACACCTTC. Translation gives CASSFEDYGYTF.

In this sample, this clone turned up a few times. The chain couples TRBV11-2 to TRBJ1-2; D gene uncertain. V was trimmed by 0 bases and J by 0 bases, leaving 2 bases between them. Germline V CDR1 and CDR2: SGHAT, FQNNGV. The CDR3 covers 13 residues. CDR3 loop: CASSLEANYGYTF. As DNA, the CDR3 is TGTGCCAGCAGCTTAGAAGCTAACTATGGCTACACCTTC. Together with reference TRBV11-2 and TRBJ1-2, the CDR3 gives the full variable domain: EAGVAQSPRYKIIEKRQSVAFWCNPISGHATLYWYQQILGQGPKLLIQFQNNGVVDDSQLPKDRFSAERLKGVDSTLKIQPAKLEDSAVYLCASSLEANYGYTFGSGTRLTVV.

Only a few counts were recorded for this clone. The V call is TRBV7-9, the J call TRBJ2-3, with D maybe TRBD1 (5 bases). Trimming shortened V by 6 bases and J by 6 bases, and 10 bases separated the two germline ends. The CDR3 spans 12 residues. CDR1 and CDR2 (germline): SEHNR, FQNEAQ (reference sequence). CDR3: CASSQPGDTQYF. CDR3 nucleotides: TGTGCCAGCAGTCAACCAGGGGATACGCAGTATTTT.

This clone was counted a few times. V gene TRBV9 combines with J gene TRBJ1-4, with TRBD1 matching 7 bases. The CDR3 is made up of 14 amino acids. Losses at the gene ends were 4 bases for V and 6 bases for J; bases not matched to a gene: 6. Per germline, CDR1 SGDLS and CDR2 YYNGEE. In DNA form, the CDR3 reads TGTGCCAGCAGCAAGGCGACAGGGTATGAAAAACTGTTTTTT. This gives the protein CASSKATGYEKLFF.

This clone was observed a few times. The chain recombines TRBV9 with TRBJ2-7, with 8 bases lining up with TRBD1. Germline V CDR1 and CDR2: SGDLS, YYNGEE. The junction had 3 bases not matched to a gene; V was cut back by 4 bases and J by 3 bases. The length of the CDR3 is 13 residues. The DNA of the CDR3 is TGTGCCAGCAGCCTAGGACAGGGCTACGAGCAGTACTTC. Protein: CASSLGQGYEQYF.

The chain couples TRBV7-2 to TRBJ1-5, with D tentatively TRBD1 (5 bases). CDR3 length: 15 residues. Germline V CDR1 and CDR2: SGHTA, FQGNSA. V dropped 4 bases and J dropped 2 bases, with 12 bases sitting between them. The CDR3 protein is CASSSGVTGNQPQHF. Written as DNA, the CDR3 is TGTGCCAGCAGCTCGGGGGTGACGGGCAATCAGCCCCAGCATTTT.

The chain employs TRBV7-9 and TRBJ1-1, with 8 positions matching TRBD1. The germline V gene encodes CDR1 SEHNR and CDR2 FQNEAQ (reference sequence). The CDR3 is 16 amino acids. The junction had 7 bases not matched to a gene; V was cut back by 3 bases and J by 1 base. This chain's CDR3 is CASSLDLGQGNTEAFF. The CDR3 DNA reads TGTGCCAGCAGCTTGGACTTAGGACAGGGGAACACTGAAGCTTTCTTT. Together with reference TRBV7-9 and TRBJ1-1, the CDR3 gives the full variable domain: DTGVSQNPRHKITKRGQNVTFRCDPISEHNRLYWYRQTLGQGPEFLTYFQNEAQLEKSRLLSDRFSAERPKGSFSTLEIQRTEQGDSAMYLCASSLDLGQGNTEAFFGQGTRLTVV.

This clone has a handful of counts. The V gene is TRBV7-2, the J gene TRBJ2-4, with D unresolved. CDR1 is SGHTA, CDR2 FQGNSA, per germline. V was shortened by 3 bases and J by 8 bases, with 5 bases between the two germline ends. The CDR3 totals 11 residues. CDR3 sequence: CASSFRDIQYF. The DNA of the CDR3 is TGTGCCAGCAGCTTTCGGGACATTCAGTACTTC.

CDR3 sequence reads: CASSQSGTLLGEQFF. The CDR3 nucleotides read TGCGCCAGCAGCCAATCGGGGACCCTCTTAGGTGAGCAGTTCTTC. The gene calls are TRBV4-3 and TRBJ2-1; either TRBD1 or TRBD2 may fit D (5 bases each). Germline CDR1 is LGHNA and CDR2 is YSLEER. There are 15 residues in the CDR3. V gave up 2 bases and J gave up 9 bases, with 17 bases separating them.

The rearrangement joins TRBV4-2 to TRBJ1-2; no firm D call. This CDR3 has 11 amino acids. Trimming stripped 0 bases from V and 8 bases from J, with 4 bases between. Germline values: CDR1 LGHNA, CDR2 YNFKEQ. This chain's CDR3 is CASSQDWGYTF. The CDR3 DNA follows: TGTGCCAGCAGCCAAGATTGGGGCTACACCTTC.

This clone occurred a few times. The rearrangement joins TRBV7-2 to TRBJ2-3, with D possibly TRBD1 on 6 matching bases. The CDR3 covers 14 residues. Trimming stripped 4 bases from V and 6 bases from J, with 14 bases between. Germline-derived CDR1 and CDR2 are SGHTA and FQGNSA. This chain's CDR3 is CASSSRTGSDTQYF. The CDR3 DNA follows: TGTGCCAGCAGCTCACGAACAGGGTCGGATACGCAGTATTTT. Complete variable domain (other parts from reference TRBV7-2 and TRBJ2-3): GAGVSQSPSNKVTEKGKDVELRCDPISGHTALYWYRQSLGQGLEFLIYFQGNSAPDKSGLPSDRFSAERTGGSVSTLTIQRTQQEDSAVYLCASSSRTGSDTQYFGPGTRLTVL.

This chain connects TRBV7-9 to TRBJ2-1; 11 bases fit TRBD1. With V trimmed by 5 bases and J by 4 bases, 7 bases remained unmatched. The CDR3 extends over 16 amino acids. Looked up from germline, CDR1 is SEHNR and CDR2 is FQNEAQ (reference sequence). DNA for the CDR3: TGTGCCAGCAGCGCTTGGACAGGGGGCAATTACAATGAGCAGTTCTTC. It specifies CASSAWTGGNYNEQFF.

Here the CDR3 DNA reads TGTGCCAGCAGTTTATTGTCCGTTGGGGGCACCGGGGAGCTGTTTTTT. Encoded protein: CASSLLSVGGTGELFF. V usage is TRBV28 and J usage is TRBJ2-2; D may be TRBD1 or TRBD2 (5 bases each). Germline V gives CDR1 MDHEN, CDR2 SYDVKM. CDR3 size: 16 residues. V gave up 1 base and J gave up 4 bases, with 13 bases separating them.

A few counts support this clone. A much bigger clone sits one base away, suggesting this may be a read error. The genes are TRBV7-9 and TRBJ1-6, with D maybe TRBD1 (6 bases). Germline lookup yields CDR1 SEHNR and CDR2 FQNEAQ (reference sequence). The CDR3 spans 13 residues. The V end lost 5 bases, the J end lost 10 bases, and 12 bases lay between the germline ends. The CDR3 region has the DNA TGTGCCAGCAGCCAAACAGGGAAATCACCCCTCCACTTT. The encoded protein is CASSQTGKSPLHF.

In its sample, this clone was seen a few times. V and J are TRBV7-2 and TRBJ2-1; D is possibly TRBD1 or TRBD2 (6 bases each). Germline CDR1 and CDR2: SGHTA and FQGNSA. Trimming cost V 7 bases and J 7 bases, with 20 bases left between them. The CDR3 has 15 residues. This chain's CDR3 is CASTHKRRGENEQFF. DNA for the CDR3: TGTGCCAGCACCCACAAACGTAGGGGGGAAAATGAGCAGTTCTTC.

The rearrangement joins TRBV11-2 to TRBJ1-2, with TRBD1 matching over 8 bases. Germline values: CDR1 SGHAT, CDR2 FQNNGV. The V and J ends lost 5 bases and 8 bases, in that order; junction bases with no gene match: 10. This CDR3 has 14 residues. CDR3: CASSPLDRGLGYTF. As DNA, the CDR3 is TGTGCCAGCAGCCCCCTAGACAGGGGCCTCGGCTACACCTTC.

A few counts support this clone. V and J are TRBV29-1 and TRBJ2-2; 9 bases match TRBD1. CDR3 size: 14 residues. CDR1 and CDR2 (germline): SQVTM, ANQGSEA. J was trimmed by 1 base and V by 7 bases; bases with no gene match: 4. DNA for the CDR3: TGCAGCGGCCGGACAGGGGAGAACACCGGGGAGCTGTTTTTT. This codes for CSGRTGENTGELFF.

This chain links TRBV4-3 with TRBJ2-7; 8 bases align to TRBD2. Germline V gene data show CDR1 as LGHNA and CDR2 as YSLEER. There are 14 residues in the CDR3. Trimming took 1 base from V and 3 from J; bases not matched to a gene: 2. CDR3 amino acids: CASSQVGLDYEQYF. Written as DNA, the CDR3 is TGCGCCAGCAGCCAAGTGGGACTAGACTACGAGCAGTACTTC.

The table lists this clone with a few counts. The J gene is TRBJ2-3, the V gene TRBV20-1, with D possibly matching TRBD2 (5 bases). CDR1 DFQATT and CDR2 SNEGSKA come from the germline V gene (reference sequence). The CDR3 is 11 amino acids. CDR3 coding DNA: TGCAGCGGGGATAATTCAGATACGCAGTATTTT. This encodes CSGDNSDTQYF.

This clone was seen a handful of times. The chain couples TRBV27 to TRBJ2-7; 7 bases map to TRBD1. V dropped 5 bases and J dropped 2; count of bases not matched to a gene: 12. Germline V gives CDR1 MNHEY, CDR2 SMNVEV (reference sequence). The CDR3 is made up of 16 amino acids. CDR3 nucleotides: TGTGCCAGCAGTACGGTTCCGGGACAGAAGGCCTACGAGCAGTACTTC. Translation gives CASSTVPGQKAYEQYF.

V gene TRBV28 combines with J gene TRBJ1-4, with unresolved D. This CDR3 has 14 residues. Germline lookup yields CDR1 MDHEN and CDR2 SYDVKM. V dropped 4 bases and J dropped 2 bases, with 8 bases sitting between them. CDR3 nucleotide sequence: TGTGCCAGCAGTTCCCCCGGGACTAATGAAAAACTGTTTTTT. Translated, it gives CASSSPGTNEKLFF.

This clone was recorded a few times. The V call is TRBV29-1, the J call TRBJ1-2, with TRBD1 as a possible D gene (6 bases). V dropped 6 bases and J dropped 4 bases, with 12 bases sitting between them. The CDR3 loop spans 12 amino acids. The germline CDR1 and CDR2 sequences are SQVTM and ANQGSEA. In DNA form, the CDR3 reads TGCAGCGTCGAACAGGGAAGCTATGGCTACACCTTC. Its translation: CSVEQGSYGYTF.